The 14 T cell receptor beta chains below all came from one sample that was sequenced in a study of early T cells in non-severe SARS-CoV-2 infection. A single record per CDR3 protein comes from TCRdb applying MiXCR to the 5' RACE reads. The sample gives some 91,000 distinct CDR3 sequences, 15% of which show up once; 4.5% to 7% is in the top ten. Sequenced sample: whole blood. These receptors came from an adult who was a healthcare worker with PCR-confirmed SARS-CoV-2 infection or an uninfected control (not recorded which).

This clonotype was detected ten times or more. This chain uses TRBV7-9 with TRBJ2-1, with D unclear. The ends were cut back, 5 bases at V and 6 bases at J, with 8 bases in the middle. The germline V gene encodes CDR1 SEHNR and CDR2 FQNEAQ (reference sequence). CDR3 length equals 12 residues. The CDR3 reads CASSPISNEQFF. The CDR3 nucleotides read TGTGCCAGCAGCCCTATCTCCAATGAGCAGTTCTTC.

This clonotype came up a few times. This chain links TRBV28 with TRBJ2-7, with a tentative D call TRBD2 (5 bases). From germline, CDR1 is MDHEN and CDR2 SYDVKM. The V and J ends lost 6 bases and 0 bases respectively, with 12 bases between them. This CDR3 is built from 14 residues. CDR3 residues: CASRRSGSSYEQYF. DNA of the CDR3: TGTGCCAGCAGACGAAGCGGCTCCTCCTACGAGCAGTACTTC.

This chain joins TRBV5-1 and TRBJ2-1; TRBD1 or TRBD2 may be the D gene (5 bases each). Trimming removed 7 bases at V and 0 bases at J, with 14 bases between. The length of the CDR3 is 15 residues. The germline V gene has CDR1 SGHRS and CDR2 YFSETQ. The CDR3 protein is CASGGDSSSYNEQFF. The CDR3 bases are TGCGCCAGCGGGGGAGACTCCAGCTCCTACAATGAGCAGTTCTTC.

J is TRBJ2-3 and V is TRBV20-1; 9 nucleotides match TRBD2. J lost 1 base, V lost 0 bases, and 8 bases had no gene match. This CDR3 comprises 17 residues. Germline values: CDR1 DFQATT, CDR2 SNEGSKA (reference sequence). The CDR3 here is CSARDGGAGGRTDTQYF. CDR3 sequence (DNA): TGCAGTGCTAGAGATGGGGGAGCGGGAGGCCGCACAGATACGCAGTATTTT.

There are a few counts of this clonotype. J is TRBJ1-5 and V is TRBV15; D is perhaps TRBD1 (5 bases). This CDR3 has 16 residues. V was shortened by 1 base and J by 0 bases, with 10 bases between the two germline ends. CDR1 and CDR2 (germline): LNHNV, YYDKDF (reference sequence). The chain's CDR3 is CATSRAPGLSNQPQHF. Written as DNA, the CDR3 is TGTGCCACCAGCAGAGCTCCAGGGCTTAGCAATCAGCCCCAGCATTTT.

This clonotype has just a few counts. One end of the junction is discordant with germline, which a read error may explain. This sequence joins TRBV6-5 and TRBJ2-3, with D unclear. The CDR3 has 15 amino acids. Germline-derived CDR1 and CDR2 are MNHEY and SVGAGI. CDR3 sequence: CASSYSLLSKDTQYF. CDR3 DNA sequence: TGTGCCAGCAGTTACTCCCTACTGAGCAAAGATACGCAGTATTTT.

This clonotype was found a few times. The chain combines TRBV12-3 or TRBV12-4 with TRBJ2-7; no firm D call. The CDR3 covers 15 residues. V was pared by 2 bases and J by 3 bases, with 14 bases between. The CDR3 DNA reads as TGTGCCAGCAGTTTAAGGCTCTCGGGTCTCTACGAGCAGTACTTC. Translated: CASSLRLSGLYEQYF.

The chain is built from TRBV18 and TRBJ2-7; possible D gene TRBD1, 6 bases. CDR3 size: 14 residues. V was clipped by 6 bases and J by 2 bases, with 14 bases between them. CDR1 KGHSH and CDR2 LQKENI come from the germline V gene. This CDR3 is CASSSGHTTYEQYF. The CDR3 DNA follows: TGTGCCAGCTCGTCGGGACACACCACCTACGAGCAGTACTTC.

This clonotype was found a few times. The chain joins TRBV7-2 to TRBJ1-2, with D unresolved. Germline values: CDR1 SGHTA, CDR2 FQGNSA. The CDR3 extends over 15 amino acids. Trimming cost V 3 bases and J 3 bases, with 14 bases left between them. CDR3 in amino acids: CASSFSEFSYYGYTF. The CDR3 coding sequence is TGTGCCAGCAGCTTTTCGGAGTTTTCTTACTATGGCTACACCTTC.

This clonotype was seen only a few times. V usage is TRBV20-1 and J usage is TRBJ2-5; 11 bases match TRBD2. V lost 0 bases and J lost 1; bases outside the gene matches: 10. CDR1 and CDR2 from the germline V gene are DFQATT and SNEGSKA (reference sequence). The CDR3 length is 18 residues. The CDR3 reads CSARDYLAGGRFQETQYF. The CDR3 DNA sequence: TGCAGTGCTAGAGATTACCTAGCGGGAGGCCGATTCCAAGAGACCCAGTACTTC.

Only a few counts were recorded for this clonotype. This rearrangement joins TRBV7-3 to TRBJ2-1; 11 bases fit TRBD2. Trimming cost V 4 bases and J 9 bases; bases outside gene matches: 8. The CDR3 runs to 15 residues. Germline V lookup: CDR1 SGHTA, CDR2 FQGTGA. CDR3 residues: CASSSSGRILGEQFF. For the CDR3, the DNA is TGTGCCAGCAGCTCTAGCGGGAGGATTTTGGGTGAGCAGTTCTTC.

V is TRBV3-1 and J is TRBJ1-6; D gene uncertain. The germline gives CDR1 LGHDT, CDR2 YNNKEL (reference sequence). CDR3 length equals 15 residues. With 4 bases removed from V and 4 bases from J, the gap between germline ends came to 11 bases. The CDR3 nucleotides read TGTGCCAGCAGCCTTCTGACCGATTATAATTCACCCCTCCACTTT. Translated: CASSLLTDYNSPLHF.

The J gene is TRBJ2-2, the V gene TRBV21-1; TRBD2, the table's D call, was not compared with the DNA. TRBV21-1 is classified as a pseudogene. The CDR3 is 16 amino acids. CDR3 amino acids: CASTERLAGGTGELFF. CDR3 DNA: TGTGCCAGCACCGAAAGACTAGCGGGAGGCACCGGGGAGCTGTTTTTT.

This clonotype occurred a few times. J is TRBJ2-7 and V is TRBV20-1; 9 positions agree with TRBD2. CDR1 and CDR2 (germline): DFQATT, SNEGSKA (reference sequence). The CDR3 sequence is 16 residues long. The J segment lost 5 bases and the V segment lost 3 bases, leaving 14 bases of the junction unmatched. This chain's CDR3 is CSASYSGGLFSDEQYF. In nucleotides, the CDR3 is TGCAGTGCTAGCTATAGCGGGGGCCTCTTTAGCGACGAGCAGTACTTC.